This T cell receptor (beta chain) emerged from a study of early T cells in non-severe SARS-CoV-2 infection. Study background: The study sequenced bulk RNA from unsorted whole blood, with chains unpaired.

Researchers tagged individual cDNA molecules with unique molecular identifiers. In TCRdb, the 5' RACE reads were re-called with MiXCR into one record per CDR3 protein. The table records about 80,000 distinct CDR3 sequences, approximately 9.1% of them present only once. This clonotype was counted ten times or more. Its antigen is not known. This CDR3 is 13 amino acids long. Looked up from germline, CDR1 is GTSNPN and CDR2 is SVGIG (reference sequence). Findings and limits, study-wide: Clonotype matching in VDJdb favored anti-spike CD8 responses and did not capture private and CD4 specificities.

The chain combines TRBV30 with TRBJ1-2; tentative D call: TRBD1 (6 bases). The TCR originated in an adult who was a healthcare worker with PCR-confirmed SARS-CoV-2 infection or an uninfected control (not recorded which). Input material: whole blood. The CDR3 sequence: CALARDRPYGYTF. The CDR3 nucleotides read TGTGCTTTGGCGCGAGACAGGCCCTATGGCTACACCTTC.